Sequencing of this T cell receptor beta chain was carried out in a study of T cell changes during pregnancy in multiple sclerosis (dated by TCRdb to between 2018 and 2021). With regard to the full study: The study looked at changes in the T cell repertoire across pregnancy in women with multiple sclerosis.

A note on this clone: Its antigen target is currently unknown. One base away there is no much larger clone; base qualities are not given.

Library preparation used the immunoSEQ multiplex PCR assay. This is the immuneACCESS table as TCRdb keeps it, with only in-frame sequences that have V and J called. A part of the clones is gone; compared with another copy, unresolved V genes explain less than half, and the rest is unexplained. The sample yields approximately 82,000 clones; just over 90% were counted once. Jointly, the top ten make up 0.45% to 0.55% of the sample. The CDR3 holds 15 amino acids from the cysteine to the phenylalanine. Only CDR3 DNA remains: 45 bases, in frame from the first base. CDR1 and CDR2 were assigned from the germline V gene (reference sequence) as SEHNR and FQNEAQ. Cut back by 1 base and 3 bases, the V and J ends lie 11 bases apart.

In this chain, TRBV7-9 is recombined with TRBJ2-3; a weak D assignment points to TRBD1 (5 bases agree). The sample was CD4+ T cells from peripheral blood mononuclear cells, taken in the second trimester of pregnancy. The receptor comes from a female donor with multiple sclerosis, enrolled in a pregnancy study. The DNA reads TGTGCCAGCAGCTTAGAGGGGCGCAGGACAGATACGCAGTATTTT. Its amino acids are CASSLEGRRTDTQYF.